This T cell receptor (beta chain) came from a study of CD8+ T cells in alopecia areata. Extraction and reverse transcription of RNA yielded cDNA as the sequencing template. Repertoires were generated with immunoSEQ multiplex PCR, while TCRdb's copy carries only in-frame clones and drops some. The data show about 200,000 clones, roughly 60% seen once. Treatment of the sample: oral pan-JAK inhibitor, 5-10 mg twice daily. Both peripheral blood and punch biopsies of lesional scalp skin were obtained from patients who had alopecia areata. Germline V CDR1 and CDR2: LNHNV, YYDKDF (reference sequence). The V gene lost 3 bases and the J gene lost 0 bases, with 12 bases spanning the gap. The CDR3 is made up of 16 amino acids.

Sample: CD4+ T cells sorted from blood, taken at week 24, from a patient treated with tofacitinib. The gene calls are TRBV15 and TRBJ2-1, with D perhaps TRBD1 or TRBD2 (5 bases each). The TCR comes from a human donor with alopecia areata. In DNA form, the CDR3 reads TGTGCCACCAGCAGGGCCGGGACCACCTCCTACAATGAGCAGTTCTTC. Its translation: CATSRAGTTSYNEQFF.